This T cell receptor beta chain originates from a study of blood T cell repertoires in COVID-19. This CDR3 spans 13 amino acids. The V and J ends lost 3 bases and 5 bases respectively, with 11 bases between them. Method: immunoSEQ multiplex PCR; TCRdb's copy keeps in-frame clones and lacks some. The data hold around 160,000 clones, with approximately 92% observed a single time. The sequence was collected from a man between 18 and 35 years old with COVID-19, enrolled during active disease. V and J are TRBV12-3 or TRBV12-4 and TRBJ2-7; D might be TRBD2 (5 bases). The sample consisted of peripheral blood. CDR3 residues: CASSFGLANEQYF. The CDR3, as DNA: TGTGCCAGCAGTTTTGGCCTAGCCAACGAGCAGTACTTC.